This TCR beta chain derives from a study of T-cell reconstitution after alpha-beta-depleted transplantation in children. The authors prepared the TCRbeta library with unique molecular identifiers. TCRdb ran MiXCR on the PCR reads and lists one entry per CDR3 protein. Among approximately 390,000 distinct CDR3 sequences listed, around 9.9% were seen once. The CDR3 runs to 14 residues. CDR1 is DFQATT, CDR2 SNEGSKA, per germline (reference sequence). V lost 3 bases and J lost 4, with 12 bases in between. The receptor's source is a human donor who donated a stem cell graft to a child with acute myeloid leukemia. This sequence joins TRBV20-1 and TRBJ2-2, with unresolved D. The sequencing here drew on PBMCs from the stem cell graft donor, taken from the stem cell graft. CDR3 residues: CSASSTASTGELFF. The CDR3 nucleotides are TGCAGTGCTAGTAGTACAGCGAGCACCGGGGAGCTGTTTTTT.